This is a list of T cell receptor beta chains from one sample in a study of blood T cell repertoires in COVID-19. Sequencing used immunoSEQ multiplex PCR; TCRdb keeps in-frame clones, though not all of them. Here the sample spans about 150,000 clones, 60% to 85% being singletons. The specimen sequenced was peripheral blood. Receptor source: a man aged 45 to 65 with acute or convalescent COVID-19. CDR3s include the opening cysteine and the closing phenylalanine or tryptophan. Each record gives: D gene, V gene, J gene, clone size, CDR3 DNA, CDR3 protein. A D gene is named only where the DNA matches it firmly. For some rows the clone size is stated as once, few or many, or as a class when expanded; others skip it.

.,TRBV5-1,TRBJ2-2,.,TGCGCCAGCAGCAGTTTAGGTTCTGGGGAGGCCGGGGAGCTGTTTTTT,CASSSLGSGEAGELFF
.,TRBV29-1,TRBJ1-1,few,TGCAGCGTTGCCCAGGGGACAATGAACACTGAAGCTTTCTTT,CSVAQGTMNTEAFF
.,TRBV7-9,TRBJ1-2,.,TGTGCCAGCAGCCCAGGGGCGCCTGTCTATGGCTACACCTTC,CASSPGAPVYGYTF
TRBD2,TRBV7-6,TRBJ2-5,.,TGTGCCAGCAGCCCTACTAGCGGGGGGGCGTCGGAGACCCAGTACTTC,CASSPTSGGASETQYF
TRBD1,TRBV7-9,TRBJ2-5,many,TGTGCCAGCAGCCTGGACAGGCCCGGGGCCCAGTACTTC,CASSLDRPGAQYF
.,TRBV19,TRBJ1-1,.,TGTGCCAGTAGTATAGTGCAGGACACTGAAGCTTTCTTT,CASSIVQDTEAFF
.,TRBV7-8,TRBJ2-3,.,TGTGCCAGCAGCTTACGAGGGAGTAGCACAGATACGCAGTATTTT,CASSLRGSSTDTQYF
.,TRBV30,TRBJ2-4,.,TGTGCCTGCAAGGGGGTGGGCAAAAACATTCAGTACTTC,CACKGVGKNIQYF
.,TRBV10-1,TRBJ2-3,.,TGCGCCAGCAGCCCCACAGGCACAGATACGCAGTATTTT,CASSPTGTDTQYF
TRBD1,TRBV15,TRBJ2-4,.,TGTGCCACCAGCACCCCTAGGCCAGGGGGACATATAGCCAAAAACATTCAGTACTTC,CATSTPRPGGHIAKNIQYF
.,TRBV6-5,TRBJ2-3,.,TGTGCCAGCAGTTACTCGTATCAGGGCACAGATACGCAGTATTTT,CASSYSYQGTDTQYF
.,TRBV21-1,TRBJ1-2,once,TGTGCCAGCAGCAAGAAAGGCATGGGCAGGGCTTTCTCTGGCTACACCTTC,CASSKKGMGRAFSGYTF
.,TRBV28,TRBJ1-3,.,TGTGCCAGCAGTTTAAGCATCTCTGGAAACACCATATATTTT,CASSLSISGNTIYF
TRBD1,TRBV19,TRBJ1-1,.,TGTGCCAGTAGTCCGGGGGACAGGGGGCGGGGGACTGAAGCTTTCTTT,CASSPGDRGRGTEAFF
TRBD2,TRBV5-6,TRBJ2-7,.,TGTGCCAGCAGCCGATTCCTAGCGGGGGGATCCTACGAGCAGTACTTC,CASSRFLAGGSYEQYF
.,TRBV4-1,TRBJ1-6,.,TGCGCCAGCAGCCAAGATTGGGGGGGGGATTCACCCCTCCACTTT,CASSQDWGGDSPLHF
TRBD1,TRBV7-2,TRBJ2-1,.,TGTGCCAGCAGTTCAGTTTTGGACAGGGTAGGGAATTACAATGAGCAGTTCTTC,CASSSVLDRVGNYNEQFF
.,TRBV19,TRBJ2-1,.,TGTGCCAGTAGTAGATTGGACTTAGCGACGGGCAATGAGCAGTTCTTC,CASSRLDLATGNEQFF
TRBD1,TRBV19,TRBJ1-6,few,TGTGCCAGTAGTATAGGGGACAGCAATTCACCCCTCCACTTT,CASSIGDSNSPLHF
TRBD2,TRBV5-6,TRBJ2-3,.,TGTGCCAGCAGCCCCTCCTTAGCGGGGTTCACAGATACGCAGTATTTT,CASSPSLAGFTDTQYF
TRBD2,TRBV7-6,TRBJ2-1,.,TGTGCCAGCAGCCCTAGTGGTGCGGGGGGTTACAATGAGCAGTTCTTC,CASSPSGAGGYNEQFF
.,TRBV5-4,TRBJ2-1,.,TGTGCCAGCAGCATCCCTTCTGCAGGTTTAGATGAGCAGTTCTTC,CASSIPSAGLDEQFF
.,TRBV25-1,TRBJ2-5,.,TGTGCCAGCAGTGCTCGCGGGGCTCGCCAAGAGACCCAGTACTTC,CASSARGARQETQYF
.,TRBV28,TRBJ1-5,.,TGTGCCAGCAGGGGAGGGGGGGAGCCCCAGCATTTT,CASRGGGEPQHF
.,TRBV15,TRBJ1-5,.,TGTGCCACCAGCAGAGAAGGGGGAGGGAGCAATCAGCCCCAGCATTTT,CATSREGGGSNQPQHF
TRBD1,TRBV18,TRBJ1-3,.,TGTGCCAGCTCACCACCCTCACAGGGGACCTCTGGAAACACCATATATTTT,CASSPPSQGTSGNTIYF
.,TRBV24-1,TRBJ2-3,.,TGTGCCACCTCCGGTGTCGGGGGTACAGATACGCAGTATTTT,CATSGVGGTDTQYF
TRBD1,TRBV5-1,TRBJ1-2,.,TGCGCCAGCAGCTTGTCAGGGGGGAGCTTTTATGGCTACACCTTC,CASSLSGGSFYGYTF
TRBD1,TRBV28,TRBJ2-2,.,TGTGCCAGCATCAATACTCACACGGGGACAGGGAACACCGGGGAGCTGTTTTTT,CASINTHTGTGNTGELFF
.,TRBV2,TRBJ1-2,.,TGTGCCAGCAGTAGGATAAAGACAGGACCTAACTATGGCTACACCTTC,CASSRIKTGPNYGYTF
.,TRBV27,TRBJ1-6,once,TGTGCCAGCAGTTTATCAGCCAGGGGTAATTCACCCCTCCACTTT,CASSLSARGNSPLHF
TRBD1,TRBV29-1,TRBJ1-2,.,TGCAGCGTTGCGAGGACCTTCTCGGACAGGGAGGATGGCTACACCTTC,CSVARTFSDREDGYTF
.,TRBV9,TRBJ2-1,.,TGTGCCAGCAGCGCCGGCGGGACCCCCCTCTACAATGAGCAGTTCTTC,CASSAGGTPLYNEQFF
TRBD2,TRBV28,TRBJ2-2,.,TGTGCCAGCAGTCGGGGGGACACCGGGGAGCTGTTTTTT,CASSRGDTGELFF
.,TRBV30,TRBJ2-1,.,TGTGCCTGGAGTGTACGAGTCTACAATGAGCAGTTCTTC,CAWSVRVYNEQFF
TRBD1,TRBV28,TRBJ1-5,.,TGTGCCAGCAGTTTCCGACGACAGGGAGGAGCAGTAGTAGGCAATCAGCCCCAGCATTTT,CASSFRRQGGAVVGNQPQHF
.,TRBV28,TRBJ1-2,.,TGTGCCAGCATAGGAGGGAGGGAAACCTATGGCTACACCTTC,CASIGGRETYGYTF
TRBD2,TRBV7-6,TRBJ2-3,.,TGTGCCAGCAGCTTAGACCCCGGACTAGCGGGGGGGGTAGATACGCAGTATTTT,CASSLDPGLAGGVDTQYF
.,TRBV7-9,TRBJ1-3,.,TGTGCCAGCAGCCGGGACAATTCTGGAAACACCATATATTTT,CASSRDNSGNTIYF
.,TRBV5-1,TRBJ2-5,.,TGCGCCAGCAGCTTGTTCCGGCAGGGGACACAAGAGGCCCAGTACTTC,CASSLFRQGTQEAQYF
.,TRBV29-1,TRBJ1-3,.,TGCAGCGTAGAAGGGAGTTCCGGAAACACCATATATTTT,CSVEGSSGNTIYF
TRBD1,TRBV6-5,TRBJ2-7,.,TGTGCCAGCTTGCCGGGACAGGGACCCTACGAGCAGTACTTC,CASLPGQGPYEQYF
.,TRBV2,TRBJ1-1,once,TGTGCCAGCAGTGGGCGGGGGAACACTGAAGCTTTCTTT,CASSGRGNTEAFF
.,TRBV11-2,TRBJ1-5,.,TGTGCCAGCAGCCGGGGGTTGAATCAGCCCCAGCATTTT,CASSRGLNQPQHF